The 16 T cell receptor beta chains reported below all come from one sample, sequenced in a study of shared clonotypes between healthy human individuals (dated by TCRdb to between 2020 and 2021). Library method: the immunoSEQ multiplex PCR assay. TCRdb took this table from immuneACCESS and kept in-frame rearrangements with V and J called. Such tables lack part of the clones; where checked against another copy, unresolved V genes explain under half of the gap, and the rest is unexplained. The sample table holds about 2.4 million clones, of which over 85% were seen once. Together, the top ten hold about 0.34% of the sample. Sample: naive CD4+ T cells from PBMCs. In the paper's terms, the cell subset or site label means: CD45RA+ positively selected. These receptors came from a man in his late teens or twenties in good health. Some clones in this sample may be carry-over from other donors' samples.

Of note for this clone: The sample carries other DNA sequences with the same CDR3. This chain connects TRBV2 to TRBJ1-1, with 8 bases matching TRBD1. The V gene end was trimmed by 6 bases and the J gene end by 1 base; junction bases not matched to a gene: 4. The CDR3 covers 14 residues. CDR1 and CDR2 (germline): SNHLY, FYNNEI. In nucleotides, the CDR3 is TGTGCCAGCAGCGGACAGGGAGGGAACACTGAAGCTTTCTTT. Its translation is CASSGQGGNTEAFF.

The chain has TRBV10-3 and TRBJ1-6, with D perhaps TRBD1 (5 bases). The CDR3 extends over 15 amino acids. Germline V lookup: CDR1 ENHRY, CDR2 SYGVKD. V lost 4 bases and J 8 bases, leaving 15 bases between the germline ends. The CDR3 protein is CAISGSGTGDSPLHF. The CDR3 nucleotides are TGTGCCATCAGTGGTTCCGGGACGGGGGATTCACCCCTCCACTTT.

This clone was seen only a few times. This sequence joins TRBV2 and TRBJ1-2; D is unclear. Germline assignment: CDR1 SNHLY and CDR2 FYNNEI. This CDR3 is built from 13 residues. V was cut by 7 bases and J by 1 base, with 10 bases left in between. In DNA, the CDR3 is TGTGCCAGCACCCACGAGGTTAACTATGGCTACACCTTC. Amino acid sequence: CASTHEVNYGYTF.

The rearrangement joins TRBV28 to TRBJ1-4, with TRBD1 matching 7 bases. V lost 5 bases to trimming and J lost 13 bases; unmatched junction nucleotides: 4. The germline gives CDR1 MDHEN, CDR2 SYDVKM. This CDR3 is 11 amino acids long. The CDR3 coding sequence is TGTGCCAGCAGTCTCCGGGACAGACTGTTTTTT. It encodes CASSLRDRLFF.

The chain is built from TRBV6-5 and TRBJ1-1, with D hard to call. The V end was cut by 8 bases, the J end by 0 bases, with 16 bases between. CDR3 length: 15 residues. Per germline, CDR1 MNHEY and CDR2 SVGAGI. The CDR3 nucleotides are TGTGCCAGCCGGAAAGCCGGGGTCGTGAACACTGAAGCTTTCTTT. This gives the protein CASRKAGVVNTEAFF.

The V gene is TRBV6-1, the J gene TRBJ2-1, with D perhaps matching TRBD2 (5 bases). The CDR3 has 16 residues. V dropped 4 bases and J dropped 0 bases, with 13 bases sitting between them. From germline, CDR1 is MNHNS and CDR2 SASEGT. The CDR3 nucleotides are TGTGCCAGCAGTGGGTCTGGTGCGGGCTCCTACAATGAGCAGTTCTTC. Translated, it gives CASSGSGAGSYNEQFF.

This rearrangement joins TRBV9 to TRBJ2-7, with 7 bases lining up with TRBD2. There are 15 residues in the CDR3. Germline loops: CDR1 SGDLS, CDR2 YYNGEE. J lost 0 bases, V lost 5 bases, and 8 bases had no gene match. CDR3 in DNA: TGTGCCAGCAGTGAAGCGGGAACGTACTCCTACGAGCAGTACTTC. Residues: CASSEAGTYSYEQYF.

The V and J genes are TRBV29-1 and TRBJ2-2, with 9 bases lining up with TRBD1. With V trimmed by 4 bases and J by 3 bases, 15 bases remained unmatched. The CDR3 totals 18 residues. Germline CDR1 is SQVTM and CDR2 is ANQGSEA. Here the CDR3 DNA reads TGCAGCGTTGCGTTGGTCTTGAAGGGACAGGGCGACACCGGGGAGCTGTTTTTT. It specifies CSVALVLKGQGDTGELFF.

This chain joins TRBV7-9 and TRBJ2-6, with D tentatively TRBD2 (5 bases). V lost 2 bases and J lost 2, with 13 bases in between. Germline CDR1 and CDR2: SEHNR and FQNEAQ (reference sequence). The CDR3 spans 17 residues. The DNA for the CDR3 is TGTGCCAGCAGCTTACGGATCGGGGAGACTGGGGCCAACGTCCTGACTTTC. Translation: CASSLRIGETGANVLTF. Complete variable domain (other parts from reference TRBV7-9 and TRBJ2-6): DTGVSQNPRHKITKRGQNVTFRCDPISEHNRLYWYRQTLGQGPEFLTYFQNEAQLEKSRLLSDRFSAERPKGSFSTLEIQRTEQGDSAMYLCASSLRIGETGANVLTFGAGSRLTVL.

V usage is TRBV30 and J usage is TRBJ2-2; D call uncertain. CDR1 is GTSNPN, CDR2 SVGIG, per germline (reference sequence). With 2 bases removed from V and 1 base from J, the gap between germline ends came to 17 bases. The CDR3 has 17 amino acids. The CDR3 coding sequence is TGTGCCTGGAGTCGTTTAGTAGGACGACTGAACACCGGGGAGCTGTTTTTT. It is translated as CAWSRLVGRLNTGELFF.

A word on this clone: Other DNA sequences in the same sample also yield this CDR3. The chain combines TRBV10-3 with TRBJ2-7, with D unclear. Germline CDR1 reads ENHRY; CDR2 reads SYGVKD. This CDR3 contains 12 residues. V lost 0 bases and J lost 2, with 2 bases in between. CDR3 nucleotides: TGTGCCATCAGTGAGTCAGCCTACGAGCAGTACTTC. This translates into CAISESAYEQYF.

The chain joins TRBV7-3 to TRBJ2-3; 11 nucleotides align to TRBD2. CDR3 length: 16 amino acids. Trimming removed 5 bases from V and 1 base from J; junction bases left unmatched: 5. CDR1 is SGHTA and CDR2 is FQGTGA in the germline V gene. CDR3: CASSRTSGPRTDTQYF. CDR3 coding DNA: TGTGCCAGCAGCCGGACTAGCGGGCCCCGCACAGATACGCAGTATTTT.

V usage is TRBV4-3 and J usage is TRBJ2-1, with 9 bases aligning to TRBD2. Per the germline V gene, CDR1 is LGHNA and CDR2 is YSLEER. CDR3 size: 15 residues. After removal of 1 base from V and 6 bases from J, the junction contained 4 bases not matched to a gene. CDR3 nucleotides: TGCGCCAGCAGCCAAGGTCTAGCGGGAATCAATGAGCAGTTCTTC. The encoded protein is CASSQGLAGINEQFF.

This chain joins TRBV2 and TRBJ2-1; 8 bases fit TRBD2. V lost 6 bases to trimming and J lost 9 bases; unmatched junction nucleotides: 10. Germline values: CDR1 SNHLY, CDR2 FYNNEI. The CDR3 has 14 residues. This CDR3 is CASREGTSSGEQFF. CDR3 nucleotide sequence: TGTGCCAGCAGGGAGGGGACTAGTTCGGGTGAGCAGTTCTTC.

The rearrangement uses TRBV7-2 and TRBJ2-7; 11 bases map to TRBD2. Germline assignment: CDR1 SGHTA and CDR2 FQGNSA. The CDR3 covers 15 residues. With 5 bases clipped from V and 4 bases from J, the junction kept 7 bases outside the gene matches. CDR3 loop: CASSVTSGRRYEQYF. The DNA of the CDR3 is TGTGCCAGCAGCGTAACTAGCGGGAGAAGGTACGAGCAGTACTTC.

The genes are TRBV6-1 and TRBJ2-1; D gene uncertain. The CDR3 is 15 residues long. The V gene lost 6 bases and the J gene lost 3 bases, with 15 bases spanning the gap. CDR1 is MNHNS and CDR2 is SASEGT in the germline V gene. CDR3 region: CASSHPPSGYNEQFF. The DNA of the CDR3 is TGTGCCAGCAGCCATCCCCCGTCGGGCTACAATGAGCAGTTCTTC.